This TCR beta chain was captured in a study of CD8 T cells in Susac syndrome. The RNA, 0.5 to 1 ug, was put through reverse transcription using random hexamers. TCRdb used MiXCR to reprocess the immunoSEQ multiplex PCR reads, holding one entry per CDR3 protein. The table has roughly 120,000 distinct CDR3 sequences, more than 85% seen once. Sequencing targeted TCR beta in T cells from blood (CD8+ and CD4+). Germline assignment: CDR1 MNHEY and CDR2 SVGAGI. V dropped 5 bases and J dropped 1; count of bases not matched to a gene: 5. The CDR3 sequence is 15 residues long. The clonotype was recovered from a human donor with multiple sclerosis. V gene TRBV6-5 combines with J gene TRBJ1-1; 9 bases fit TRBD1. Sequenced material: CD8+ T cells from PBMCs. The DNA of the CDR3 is TGTGCCAGCAGTGGTCCGGGACAGGGGAACACTGAAGCTTTCTTT. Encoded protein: CASSGPGQGNTEAFF.